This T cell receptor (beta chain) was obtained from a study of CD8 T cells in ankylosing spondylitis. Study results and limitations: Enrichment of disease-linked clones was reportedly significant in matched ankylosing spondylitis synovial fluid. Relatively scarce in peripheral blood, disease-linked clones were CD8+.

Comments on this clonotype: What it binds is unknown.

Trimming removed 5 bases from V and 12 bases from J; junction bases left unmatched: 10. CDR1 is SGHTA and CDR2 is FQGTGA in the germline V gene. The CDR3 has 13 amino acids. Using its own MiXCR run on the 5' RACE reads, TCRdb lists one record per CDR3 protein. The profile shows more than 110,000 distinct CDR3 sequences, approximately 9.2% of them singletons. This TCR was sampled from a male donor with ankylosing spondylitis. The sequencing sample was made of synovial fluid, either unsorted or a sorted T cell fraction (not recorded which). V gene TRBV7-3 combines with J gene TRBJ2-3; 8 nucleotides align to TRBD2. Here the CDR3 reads CASSPTNGGEQYF. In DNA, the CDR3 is TGTGCCAGCAGCCCTACGAACGGGGGGGAACAGTATTTT.